This T cell receptor beta chain was observed in a study of OX40 agonist ivuxolimab in advanced cancers. Study-wide points: Expanded clones belonging to CD8+ T cells outnumbered, on average, those of CD4+.

TCRdb's table, derived via immunoSEQ multiplex PCR, lists solely in-frame clones and lacks some. The sample has roughly 92,000 clones; approximately 84% are singletons. In regard to this clone: What it binds is unknown.

The CDR3 loop spans 16 amino acids. Trimming at V came to 2 bases and at J to 2 bases, leaving 4 bases not matched to a gene. In germline, CDR1 is SEHNR, CDR2 FQNEAQ (reference sequence). Sequenced here: CD4+ or CD8+ T cells sorted from blood, sampled in a trial of the OX40 agonist ivuxolimab. The receptor was isolated from an adult with an advanced solid tumor such as melanoma, head and neck, liver or kidney cancer. The chain uses TRBV7-9 and TRBJ2-2; 8 bases agree with TRBD2. In DNA, the CDR3 is TGTGCCAGCAGCTTAAGCGGGGGCTTCAACACCGGGGAGCTGTTTTTT. Translating it yields CASSLSGGFNTGELFF.